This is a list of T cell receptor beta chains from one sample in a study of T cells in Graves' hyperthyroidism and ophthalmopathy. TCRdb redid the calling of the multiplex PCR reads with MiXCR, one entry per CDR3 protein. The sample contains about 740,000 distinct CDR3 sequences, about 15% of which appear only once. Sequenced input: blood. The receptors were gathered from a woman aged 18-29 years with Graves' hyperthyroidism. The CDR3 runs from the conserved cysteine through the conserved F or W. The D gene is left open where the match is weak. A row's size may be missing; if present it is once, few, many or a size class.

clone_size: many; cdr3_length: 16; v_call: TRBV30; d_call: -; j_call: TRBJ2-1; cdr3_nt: TGTGCCTGGAGTGCCCCCCTAGCCCGCTCCTACAATGAGCAGTTCTTC; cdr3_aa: CAWSAPLARSYNEQFF
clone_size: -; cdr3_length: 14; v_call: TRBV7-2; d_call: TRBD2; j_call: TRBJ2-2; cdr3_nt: TGTGCCAGTACAATAGCGGGAGGGGCCGGGGAGCTGTTTTTT; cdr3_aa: CASTIAGGAGELFF
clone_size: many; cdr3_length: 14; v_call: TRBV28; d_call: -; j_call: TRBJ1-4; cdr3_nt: TGTGCCAGCCTAAAATTTTCAACTAATGAAAAACTGTTTTTT; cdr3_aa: CASLKFSTNEKLFF
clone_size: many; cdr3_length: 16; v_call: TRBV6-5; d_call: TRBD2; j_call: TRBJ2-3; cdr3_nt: TGTGCCAGCAGTTACGGCGGACTAGCGAGTACAGATACGCAGTATTTT; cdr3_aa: CASSYGGLASTDTQYF
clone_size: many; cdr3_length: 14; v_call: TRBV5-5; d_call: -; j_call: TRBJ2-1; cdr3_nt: TGTGCCAGCAGCTTTGGGAGTACCTACAATGAGCAGTTCTTC; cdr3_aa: CASSFGSTYNEQFF
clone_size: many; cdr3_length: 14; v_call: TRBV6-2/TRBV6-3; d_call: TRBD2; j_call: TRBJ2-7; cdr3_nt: TGTGCCAGCAGACCGACTAGCGGGCCCTACGAGCAGTACTTC; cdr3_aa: CASRPTSGPYEQYF
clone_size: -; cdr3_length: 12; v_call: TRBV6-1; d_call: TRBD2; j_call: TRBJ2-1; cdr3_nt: TGTGCCAGCAGCAATTCAGCGGGAGAGCAGTTCTTC; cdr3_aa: CASSNSAGEQFF
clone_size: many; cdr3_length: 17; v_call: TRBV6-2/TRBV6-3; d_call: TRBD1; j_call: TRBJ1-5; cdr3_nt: TGTGCCAGCAGTTACGACCCTACAGGGGGCGCGGATCAGCCCCAGCATTTT; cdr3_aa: CASSYDPTGGADQPQHF
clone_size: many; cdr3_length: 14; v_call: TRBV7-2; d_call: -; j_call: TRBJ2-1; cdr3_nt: TGTGCCAGCAGCTTAGCGGGCGGGGTAGTTGAGCAGTTCTTC; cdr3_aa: CASSLAGGVVEQFF
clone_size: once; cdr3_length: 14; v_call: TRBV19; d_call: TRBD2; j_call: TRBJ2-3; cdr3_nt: TGTGCCACCGCCGCCCGGACTAGCGTTGATACGCAGTATTTT; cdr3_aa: CATAARTSVDTQYF
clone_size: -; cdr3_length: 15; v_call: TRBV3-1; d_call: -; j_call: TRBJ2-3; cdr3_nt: TGTGCCAGCAGCCAAGCGACTAGTATCGCAGATACGCAGTATTTT; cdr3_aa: CASSQATSIADTQYF
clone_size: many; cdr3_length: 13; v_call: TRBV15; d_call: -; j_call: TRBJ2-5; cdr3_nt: TGTGCCACCAGCGGTCATGGGGGAGAGACCCAGTACTTC; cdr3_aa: CATSGHGGETQYF
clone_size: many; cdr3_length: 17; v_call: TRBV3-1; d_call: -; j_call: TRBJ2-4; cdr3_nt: TGTGCCAGCAGCCAAGTGTCCTTTGGGTGGGCCAAAAACATTCAGTACTTC; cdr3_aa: CASSQVSFGWAKNIQYF
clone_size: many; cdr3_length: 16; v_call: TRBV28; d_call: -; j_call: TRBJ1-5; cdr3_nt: TGTGCCAGCAGTCCTTCTTCCCGACGGCTTTATCAGCCCCAGCATTTT; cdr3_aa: CASSPSSRRLYQPQHF
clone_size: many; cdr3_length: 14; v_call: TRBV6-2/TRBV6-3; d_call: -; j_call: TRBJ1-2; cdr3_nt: TGTGCCAGCAGTTACCGACAAGATGACTATGGCTACACCTTC; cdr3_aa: CASSYRQDDYGYTF
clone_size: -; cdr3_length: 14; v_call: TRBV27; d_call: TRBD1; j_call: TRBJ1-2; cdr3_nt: TGTGCCAGCAGTTTCATGCAGGGGGGCTATGGCTACACCTTC; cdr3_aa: CASSFMQGGYGYTF
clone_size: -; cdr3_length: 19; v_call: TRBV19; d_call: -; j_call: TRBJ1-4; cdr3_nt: TGTGCCAGTAGTATCAGGGCCCCGCTTGGCAGCACAACTAATGAAAAACTGTTTTTT; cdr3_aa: CASSIRAPLGSTTNEKLFF
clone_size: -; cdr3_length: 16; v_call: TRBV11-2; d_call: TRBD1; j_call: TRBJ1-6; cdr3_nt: TGTGCCAGCAGCTCTCCTCAGGGGGGGATCCGAGGACCCCTCCACTTT; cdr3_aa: CASSSPQGGIRGPLHF
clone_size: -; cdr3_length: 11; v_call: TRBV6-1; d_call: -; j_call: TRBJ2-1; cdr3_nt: TGTGCCAGCATAGCTTTCGGTGAGCAGTTCTTC; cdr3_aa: CASIAFGEQFF
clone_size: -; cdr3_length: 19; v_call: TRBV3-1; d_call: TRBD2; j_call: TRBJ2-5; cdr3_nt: TGTGCCAGCAGCCGAGGTTGGAGTCTAGCGGGAGGTCGGTGGGAGACCCAGTACTTC; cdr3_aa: CASSRGWSLAGGRWETQYF
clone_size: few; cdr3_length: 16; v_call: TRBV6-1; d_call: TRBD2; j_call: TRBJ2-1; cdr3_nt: TGTGCCAGCAGTTTTTTCCTAGCGGGAGGAGCCAATGAGCAGTTCTTC; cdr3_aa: CASSFFLAGGANEQFF
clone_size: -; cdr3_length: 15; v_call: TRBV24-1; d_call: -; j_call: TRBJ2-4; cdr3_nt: TGTGCCGCAACCCGGGGGGCGTTAGTGTGGAACATTCAGTACTTC; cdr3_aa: CAATRGALVWNIQYF
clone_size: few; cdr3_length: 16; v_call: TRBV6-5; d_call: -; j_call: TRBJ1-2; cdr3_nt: TGTGCCAGCAGTTACTCGGGAGACCTCCCTAACTATGGCTACACCTTC; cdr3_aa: CASSYSGDLPNYGYTF
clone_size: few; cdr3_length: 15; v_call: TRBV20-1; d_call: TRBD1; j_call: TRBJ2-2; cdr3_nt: TGCAGTGCTTCAAAAAGACAGGGGGCCTCCGGGGAGCTGTTTTTT; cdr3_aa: CSASKRQGASGELFF
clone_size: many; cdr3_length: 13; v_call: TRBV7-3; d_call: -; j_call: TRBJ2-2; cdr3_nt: TGTGCCAGCAGCTTCTCAGGGGACGGGGAGCTGTTTTTT; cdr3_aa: CASSFSGDGELFF
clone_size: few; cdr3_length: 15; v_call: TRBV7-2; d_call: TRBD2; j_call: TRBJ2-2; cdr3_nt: TGTGCCAGCAGCTCTCAGACTAGCGGGGCCGGGGAGCTGTTTTTT; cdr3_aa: CASSSQTSGAGELFF
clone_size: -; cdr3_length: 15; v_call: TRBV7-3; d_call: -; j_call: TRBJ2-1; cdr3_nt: TGTGCCAGCAGCCCCTCCGGGGGAGTGGGGAATGAGCAGTTCTTC; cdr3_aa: CASSPSGGVGNEQFF
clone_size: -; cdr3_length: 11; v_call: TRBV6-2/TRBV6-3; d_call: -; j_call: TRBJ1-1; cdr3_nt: TGTGCCAGCTGGGGGGCCATGGGAGCTTTCTTT; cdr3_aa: CASWGAMGAFF
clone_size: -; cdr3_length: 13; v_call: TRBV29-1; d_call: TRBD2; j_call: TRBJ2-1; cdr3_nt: TGCAGCTGTTGGAGTAGCGGGAGTGGCGAGCAGTTCTTC; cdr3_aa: CSCWSSGSGEQFF
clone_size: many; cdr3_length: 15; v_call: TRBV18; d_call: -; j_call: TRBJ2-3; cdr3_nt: TGTGCCAGCTCACCGGACAGCGGGGTCACAGATACGCAGTATTTT; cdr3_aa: CASSPDSGVTDTQYF
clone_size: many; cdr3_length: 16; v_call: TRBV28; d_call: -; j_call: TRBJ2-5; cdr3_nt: TGTGCCAGCAGTTTCCGGATGTTCGGGCAGGGGGAGACCCAGTACTTC; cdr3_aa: CASSFRMFGQGETQYF
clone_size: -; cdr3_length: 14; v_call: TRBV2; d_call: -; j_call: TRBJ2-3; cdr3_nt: TGTGCCAGCAGTGAATCATTAGAGGTGGATACGCAGTATTTT; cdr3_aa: CASSESLEVDTQYF
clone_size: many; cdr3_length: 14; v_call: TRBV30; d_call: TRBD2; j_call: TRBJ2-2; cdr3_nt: TGTGCCTGGATAGGACTAGCGGGAGCCGGGGAGCTGTTTTTT; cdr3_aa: CAWIGLAGAGELFF
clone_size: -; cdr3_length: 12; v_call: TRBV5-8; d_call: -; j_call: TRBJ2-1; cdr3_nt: TGTGCCAGCAGCTTGGTGGGGCCCTGGCGGTTCTTC; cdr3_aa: CASSLVGPWRFF
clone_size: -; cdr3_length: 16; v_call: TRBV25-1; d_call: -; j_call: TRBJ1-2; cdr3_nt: TGTGCCAGCAGTGAATTTGCGGGGCCAGGAGGCTATGGCTACACCTTC; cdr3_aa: CASSEFAGPGGYGYTF